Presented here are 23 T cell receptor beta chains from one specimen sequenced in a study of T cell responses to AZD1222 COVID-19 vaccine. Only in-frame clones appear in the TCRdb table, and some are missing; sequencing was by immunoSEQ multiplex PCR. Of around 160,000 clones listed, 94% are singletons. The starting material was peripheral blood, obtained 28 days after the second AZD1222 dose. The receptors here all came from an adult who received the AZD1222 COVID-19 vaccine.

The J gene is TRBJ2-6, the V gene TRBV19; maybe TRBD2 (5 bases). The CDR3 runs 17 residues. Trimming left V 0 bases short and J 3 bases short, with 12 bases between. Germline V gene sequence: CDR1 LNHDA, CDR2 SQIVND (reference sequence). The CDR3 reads CASSIDLNGLGANVLTF. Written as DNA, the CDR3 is TGTGCCAGTAGTATAGATCTAAATGGACTTGGGGCCAACGTCCTGACTTTC.

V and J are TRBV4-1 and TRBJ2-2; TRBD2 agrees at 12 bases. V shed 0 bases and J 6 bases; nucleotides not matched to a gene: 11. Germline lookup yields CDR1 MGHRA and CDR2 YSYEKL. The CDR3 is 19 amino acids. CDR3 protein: CASSQETSGSSFGAGELFF. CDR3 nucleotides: TGCGCCAGCAGCCAAGAGACTAGCGGGAGTTCCTTTGGAGCCGGGGAGCTGTTTTTT.

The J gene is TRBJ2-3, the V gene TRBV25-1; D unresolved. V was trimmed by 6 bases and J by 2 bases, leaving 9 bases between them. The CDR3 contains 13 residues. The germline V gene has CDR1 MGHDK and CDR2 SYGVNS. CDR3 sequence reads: CASSGVNTDTQYF. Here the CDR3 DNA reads TGTGCCAGCAGCGGAGTGAACACAGATACGCAGTATTTT. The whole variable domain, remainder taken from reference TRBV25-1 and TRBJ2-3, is EADIYQTPRYLVIGTGKKITLECSQTMGHDKMYWYQQDPGMELHLIHYSYGVNSTEKGDLSSESTVSRIRTEHFPLTLESARPSHTSQYLCASSGVNTDTQYFGPGTRLTVL.

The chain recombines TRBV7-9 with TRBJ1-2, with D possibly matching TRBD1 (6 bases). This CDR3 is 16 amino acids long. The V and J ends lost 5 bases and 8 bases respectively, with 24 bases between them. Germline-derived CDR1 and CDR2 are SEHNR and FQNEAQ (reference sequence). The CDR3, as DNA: TGTGCCAGCAGCGAACCACAGGGTGGTTTCGCGGGCGGCTACACCTTC. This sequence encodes CASSEPQGGFAGGYTF.

CDR3: CASSYKGAVNQPQHF. In DNA form, the CDR3 reads TGTGCCAGCAGTTATAAGGGGGCTGTCAATCAGCCCCAGCATTTT. V is TRBV7-2 and J is TRBJ1-5, with 7 bases identical to TRBD1. Germline V gene data show CDR1 as SGHTA and CDR2 as FQGNSA. This CDR3 contains 15 residues. With 6 bases clipped from V and 3 bases from J, the junction kept 8 bases outside the gene matches.

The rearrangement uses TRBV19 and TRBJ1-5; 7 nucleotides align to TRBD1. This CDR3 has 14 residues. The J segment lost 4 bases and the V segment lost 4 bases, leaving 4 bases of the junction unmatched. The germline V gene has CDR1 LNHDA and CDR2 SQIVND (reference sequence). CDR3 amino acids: CASSTQGINQPQHF. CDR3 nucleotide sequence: TGTGCCAGTAGTACACAGGGGATAAATCAGCCCCAGCATTTT.

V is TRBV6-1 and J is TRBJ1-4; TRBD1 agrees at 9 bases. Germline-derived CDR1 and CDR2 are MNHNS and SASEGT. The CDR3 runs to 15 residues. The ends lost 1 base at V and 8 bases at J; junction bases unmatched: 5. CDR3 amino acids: CASSEVGTGYEKLFF. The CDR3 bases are TGTGCCAGCAGTGAAGTAGGGACAGGGTACGAAAAACTGTTTTTT.

DNA of the CDR3: TGCGCCAGCAGCCCTGTAAGCCTATTAGAGCTGTTTTTT. This sequence encodes CASSPVSLLELFF. The J gene is TRBJ2-2, the V gene TRBV4-1; D gene ambiguous. The germline gives CDR1 MGHRA, CDR2 YSYEKL. Trimming removed 4 bases at V and 11 bases at J, with 14 bases between. The CDR3 has 13 amino acids.

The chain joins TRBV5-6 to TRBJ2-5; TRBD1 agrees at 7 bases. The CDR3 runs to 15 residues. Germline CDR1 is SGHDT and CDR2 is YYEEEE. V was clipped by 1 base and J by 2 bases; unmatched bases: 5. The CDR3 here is CASSLLDRVQETQYF. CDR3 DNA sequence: TGTGCCAGCAGCTTGCTAGACAGGGTGCAAGAGACCCAGTACTTC.

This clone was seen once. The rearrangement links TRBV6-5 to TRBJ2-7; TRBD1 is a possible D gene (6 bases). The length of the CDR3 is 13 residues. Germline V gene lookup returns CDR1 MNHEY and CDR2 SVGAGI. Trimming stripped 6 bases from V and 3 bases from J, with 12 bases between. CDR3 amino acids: CASSPGTFYEQYF. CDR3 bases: TGTGCCAGCAGCCCCGGGACATTCTACGAGCAGTACTTC.

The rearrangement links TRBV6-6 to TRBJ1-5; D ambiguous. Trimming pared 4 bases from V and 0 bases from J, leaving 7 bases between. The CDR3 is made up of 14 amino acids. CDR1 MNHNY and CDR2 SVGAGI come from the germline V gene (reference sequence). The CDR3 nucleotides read TGTGCCAGCAGTTTTGTAGATAGCAATCAGCCCCAGCATTTT. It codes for CASSFVDSNQPQHF.

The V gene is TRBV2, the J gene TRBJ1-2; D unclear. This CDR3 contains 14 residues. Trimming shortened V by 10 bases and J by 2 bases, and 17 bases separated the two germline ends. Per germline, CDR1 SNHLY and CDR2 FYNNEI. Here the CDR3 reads CATRTENLNYGYTF. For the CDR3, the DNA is TGTGCCACACGGACGGAGAATTTAAACTATGGCTACACCTTC.

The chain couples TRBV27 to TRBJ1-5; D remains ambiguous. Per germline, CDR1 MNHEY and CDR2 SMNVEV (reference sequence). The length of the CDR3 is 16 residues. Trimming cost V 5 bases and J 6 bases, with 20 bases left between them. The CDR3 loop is CASSPLSEVWGQPQHF. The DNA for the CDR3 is TGTGCCAGCAGTCCCCTCAGCGAGGTTTGGGGTCAGCCCCAGCATTTT.

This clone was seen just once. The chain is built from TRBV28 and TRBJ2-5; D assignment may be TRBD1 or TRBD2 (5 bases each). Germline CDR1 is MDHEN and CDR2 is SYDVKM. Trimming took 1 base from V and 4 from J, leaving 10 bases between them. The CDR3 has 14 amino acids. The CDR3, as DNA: TGTGCCAGCAGTTTATCCGGGGCTACAGAGACCCAGTACTTC. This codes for CASSLSGATETQYF.

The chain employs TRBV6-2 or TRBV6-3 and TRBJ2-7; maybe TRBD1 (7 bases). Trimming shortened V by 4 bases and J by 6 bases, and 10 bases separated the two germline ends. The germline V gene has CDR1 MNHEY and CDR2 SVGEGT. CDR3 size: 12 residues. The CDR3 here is CASSWRGLEQYF. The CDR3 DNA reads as TGTGCCAGCAGTTGGAGGGGGCTCGAGCAGTACTTC.

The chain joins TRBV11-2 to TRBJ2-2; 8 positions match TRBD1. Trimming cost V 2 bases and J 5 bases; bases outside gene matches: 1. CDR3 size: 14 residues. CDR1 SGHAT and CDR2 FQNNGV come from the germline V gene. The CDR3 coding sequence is TGTGCCAGCAGCTTACAGGGGGCAACCGGGGAGCTGTTTTTT. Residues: CASSLQGATGELFF.

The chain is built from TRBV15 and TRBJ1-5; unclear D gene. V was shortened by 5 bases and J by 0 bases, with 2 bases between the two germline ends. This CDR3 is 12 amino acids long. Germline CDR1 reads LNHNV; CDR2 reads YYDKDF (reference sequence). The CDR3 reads CATSLSNQPQHF. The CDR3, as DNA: TGTGCCACCAGCCTTAGCAATCAGCCCCAGCATTTT.

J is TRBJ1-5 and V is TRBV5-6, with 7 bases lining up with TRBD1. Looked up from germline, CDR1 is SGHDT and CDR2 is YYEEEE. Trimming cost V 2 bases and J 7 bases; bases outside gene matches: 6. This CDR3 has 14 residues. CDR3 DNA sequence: TGTGCCAGCAGCTTTGGACAGGCCCTCCAGCCCCAGCATTTT. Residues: CASSFGQALQPQHF.

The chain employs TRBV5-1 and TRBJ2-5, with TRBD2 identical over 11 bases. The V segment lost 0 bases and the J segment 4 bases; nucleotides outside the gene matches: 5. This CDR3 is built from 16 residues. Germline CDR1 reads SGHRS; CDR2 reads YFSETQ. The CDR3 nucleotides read TGCGCCAGCAGCTTGGGGACTAGCGGGTACGGAGAGACCCAGTACTTC. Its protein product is CASSLGTSGYGETQYF. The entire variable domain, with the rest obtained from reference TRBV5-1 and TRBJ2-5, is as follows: KAGVTQTPRYLIKTRGQQVTLSCSPISGHRSVSWYQQTPGQGLQFLFEYFSETQRNKGNFPGRFSGRQFSNSRSEMNVSTLELGDSALYLCASSLGTSGYGETQYFGPGTRLLVL.

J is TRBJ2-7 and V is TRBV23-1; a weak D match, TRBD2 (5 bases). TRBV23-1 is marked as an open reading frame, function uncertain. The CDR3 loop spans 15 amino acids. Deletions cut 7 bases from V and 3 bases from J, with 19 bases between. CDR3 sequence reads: CASTRIQGRGYEQYF. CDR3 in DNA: TGCGCCAGCACTCGGATTCAAGGGAGAGGCTACGAGCAGTACTTC.

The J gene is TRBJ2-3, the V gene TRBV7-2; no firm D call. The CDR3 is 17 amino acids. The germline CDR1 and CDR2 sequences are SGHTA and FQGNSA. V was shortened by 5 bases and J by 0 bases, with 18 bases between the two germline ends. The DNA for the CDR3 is TGTGCCAGCAGCCCGAACAACCTACTATACAGCACAGATACGCAGTATTTT. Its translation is CASSPNNLLYSTDTQYF.

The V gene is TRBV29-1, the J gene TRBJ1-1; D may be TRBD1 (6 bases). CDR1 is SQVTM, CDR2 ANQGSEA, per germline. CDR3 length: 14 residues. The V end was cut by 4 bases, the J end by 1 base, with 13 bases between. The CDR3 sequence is CSVARVGGNTEAFF. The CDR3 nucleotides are TGCAGCGTTGCTCGAGTAGGGGGGAACACTGAAGCTTTCTTT. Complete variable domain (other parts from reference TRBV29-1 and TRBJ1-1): SAVISQKPSRDICQRGTSLTIQCQVDSQVTMMFWYRQQPGQSLTLIATANQGSEATYESGFVIDKFPISRPNLTFSTLTVSNMSPEDSSIYLCSVARVGGNTEAFFGQGTRLTVV.

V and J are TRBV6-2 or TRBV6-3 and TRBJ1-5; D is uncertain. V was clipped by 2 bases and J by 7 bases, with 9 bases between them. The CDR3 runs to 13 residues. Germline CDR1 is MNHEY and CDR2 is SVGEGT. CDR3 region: CASSYDGGQPQHF. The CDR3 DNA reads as TGTGCCAGCAGTTACGACGGTGGCCAGCCCCAGCATTTT.